This TCR beta chain was documented in a study of T cell changes during pregnancy in multiple sclerosis. Germline V gene sequence: CDR1 ENHRY, CDR2 SYGVKD. The CDR3 consists of 15 residues. V lost 5 bases, J lost 3 bases, and 13 bases lay in between. Repertoires were generated with immunoSEQ multiplex PCR, while TCRdb's copy carries only in-frame clones and drops some. The sample lists tens of thousands of clones, around nine tenths occurring once. The specimen comprised CD8+ T cells from peripheral blood mononuclear cells, sampled before pregnancy. The origin of this receptor is a female donor with multiple sclerosis, enrolled in a pregnancy study. The chain combines TRBV10-3 with TRBJ2-2; possible D gene TRBD1, 6 bases. CDR3 amino acids: CAISNDRSDTGELFF. The DNA of the CDR3 is TGTGCCATCAGTAACGACAGGTCGGACACCGGGGAGCTGTTTTTT.